Listed below are T cell receptor beta chains from one sample, sequenced in a study of blood T cell repertoires in COVID-19. Produced via immunoSEQ multiplex PCR; TCRdb's table is partial and in-frame only. The data show about 480,000 clones, with around nine tenths seen just once and 1.5% to 2% held by the top ten. Sample: PBMCs or T cells enriched from blood (not recorded which). These receptors originate from a woman aged 40 to 55 who had recovered from COVID-19. Both conserved end residues are part of each CDR3. D genes are given only for firm matches. Some rows mark clone size as missing; the rest say once, few, many or name a class of expanded clone.

.,TRBJ2-3,.,TRBV6-5,CASNPGGGSPDTQYF,TGTGCCAGCAACCCCGGGGGCGGGAGTCCAGATACGCAGTATTTT
.,TRBJ1-2,.,TRBV30,CAWMGGAGGYTF,TGTGCCTGGATGGGGGGTGCTGGTGGCTACACCTTC
.,TRBJ1-6,once,TRBV14,CASSQSEGGVSPLHF,TGTGCCAGCAGCCAATCCGAAGGGGGGGTTTCACCCCTCCACTTT
.,TRBJ2-1,.,TRBV7-2,CASSLVSGGNEQFF,TGTGCCAGCAGCTTAGTCTCAGGAGGCAATGAGCAGTTCTTC
.,TRBJ2-3,.,TRBV9,CASSVVATSTDTQYF,TGTGCCAGCAGCGTAGTAGCGACTAGCACAGATACGCAGTATTTT
.,TRBJ2-1,.,TRBV12-3/TRBV12-4,CASSFTREQFF,TGTGCCAGCAGTTTCACGCGGGAGCAGTTCTTC
.,TRBJ1-1,.,TRBV7-9,CASSLGGKPGTEAFF,TGTGCCAGCAGCTTAGGTGGCAAACCCGGGACTGAAGCTTTCTTT
.,TRBJ1-1,.,TRBV12-3/TRBV12-4,CASSLLSAFF,TGTGCCAGCAGTCTTCTTAGCGCTTTCTTT
.,TRBJ2-2,.,TRBV9,CASSVYTANTGELFF,TGTGCCAGCAGCGTGTACACCGCGAACACCGGGGAGCTGTTTTTT
.,TRBJ1-1,.,TRBV29-1,CSVVGGDTEAFF,TGCAGCGTTGTTGGGGGGGACACTGAAGCTTTCTTT
.,TRBJ1-1,.,TRBV12-3/TRBV12-4,CASSSGGGAFF,TGTGCCAGCAGTAGTGGAGGTGGAGCTTTCTTT
TRBD1,TRBJ1-5,.,TRBV2,CASSSPRQGAYGNQPQHF,TGTGCCAGCAGTTCTCCTCGACAGGGGGCTTATGGCAATCAGCCCCAGCATTTT
.,TRBJ2-3,.,TRBV24-1,CATSDFWEDTQYF,TGTGCCACCAGTGATTTTTGGGAGGATACGCAGTATTTT
.,TRBJ1-5,.,TRBV20-1,CSASLGRDQPQHF,TGCAGTGCTAGTTTGGGGAGGGATCAGCCCCAGCATTTT
TRBD1,TRBJ1-4,.,TRBV4-3,CASSHVPTGGFEKLFF,TGCGCCAGCAGCCACGTGCCTACAGGGGGCTTCGAAAAACTGTTTTTT
.,TRBJ1-2,.,TRBV12-3/TRBV12-4,CASSPSFYGYTF,TGTGCCAGCAGTCCTAGTTTCTATGGCTACACCTTC
TRBD1,TRBJ2-2,.,TRBV29-1,CSVTTGGPNTGELFF,TGCAGCGTAACGACAGGGGGCCCGAACACCGGGGAGCTGTTTTTT
.,TRBJ1-1,.,TRBV6-5,CASKPAVNTEAFF,TGTGCCAGCAAACCGGCGGTGAACACTGAAGCTTTCTTT
.,TRBJ1-1,.,TRBV19,CASRAPGGPPTEAFF,TGTGCCAGTAGGGCCCCGGGGGGACCCCCGACTGAAGCTTTCTTT
TRBD1,TRBJ2-7,.,TRBV29-1,CSVGQGSEQYF,TGCAGCGTTGGACAGGGCAGCGAGCAGTACTTC
TRBD1,TRBJ1-2,.,TRBV7-8,CASSFRDSGNYGYTF,TGTGCCAGCAGCTTCCGGGACAGCGGAAACTATGGCTACACCTTC
.,TRBJ2-7,.,TRBV6-2/TRBV6-3,CASSSQNYEQYF,TGTGCCAGCAGTTCGCAGAATTACGAGCAGTACTTC
.,TRBJ1-6,once,TRBV18,CASSPGQARQRSPLHF,TGTGCCAGCTCACCAGGTCAAGCGAGACAGAGATCACCCCTCCACTTT
TRBD1,TRBJ1-2,.,TRBV7-2,CASSTRQGMTNYGYTF,TGTGCCAGCAGCACCCGACAGGGGATGACTAACTATGGCTACACCTTC
TRBD1,TRBJ1-2,once,TRBV11-2,CASSPSLQGTYGYTF,TGTGCCAGCAGCCCGTCTTTACAGGGGACATATGGCTACACCTTC
.,TRBJ2-3,many,TRBV24-1,CATSDLKQGQDTQYF,TGTGCCACCAGTGATTTGAAACAGGGCCAAGATACGCAGTATTTT
.,TRBJ1-1,.,TRBV6-4,CASSDRANTEAFF,TGTGCCAGCAGTGACAGAGCCAACACTGAAGCTTTCTTT
.,TRBJ2-1,.,TRBV9,CASSVGGIYEQFF,TGTGCCAGCAGCGTAGGTGGCATATATGAGCAGTTCTTC
.,TRBJ2-7,few,TRBV6-2/TRBV6-3,CASSYHVRGKSSYEQYF,TGTGCCAGCAGTTACCACGTAAGAGGGAAAAGTTCCTACGAGCAGTACTTC
.,TRBJ1-1,.,TRBV11-3,CASSLAASRLTEAFF,TGTGCCAGCAGCCTTGCGGCAAGTCGATTGACTGAAGCTTTCTTT
.,TRBJ2-7,.,TRBV5-1,CASSLEGTRYEQYF,TGCGCCAGCAGCTTGGAGGGGACTCGCTACGAGCAGTACTTC
.,TRBJ1-2,.,TRBV25-1,CASSGEYGYTF,TGTGCCAGCAGTGGGGAGTATGGCTACACCTTC
TRBD1,TRBJ1-2,.,TRBV5-1,CASSSTGAAGDGYTF,TGCGCCAGCAGCTCGACAGGGGCGGCGGGGGATGGCTACACCTTC
.,TRBJ2-3,.,TRBV4-2,CASSQERPGDGQYF,TGTGCCAGCAGCCAAGAGCGGCCGGGGGACGGGCAGTATTTT
.,TRBJ2-5,.,TRBV7-9,CASSQDSLGTQYF,TGTGCCAGCAGCCAGGACAGTCTCGGGACCCAGTACTTC
TRBD1,TRBJ1-2,few,TRBV7-8,CASSLGTGGYGYTF,TGTGCCAGCAGCTTAGGGACAGGGGGCTATGGCTACACCTTC
TRBD2,TRBJ2-7,.,TRBV6-2/TRBV6-3,CASSFSGVIVVDEQYF,TGTGCCAGCAGTTTTAGCGGGGTTATCGTTGTGGACGAGCAGTACTTC
TRBD2,TRBJ2-7,.,TRBV6-5,CASSYSRGEGSYEQYF,TGTGCCAGCAGTTACTCTCGGGGGGAGGGCTCCTACGAGCAGTACTTC
TRBD2,TRBJ2-5,.,TRBV10-3,CAISDHSGRAGETQYF,TGTGCCATCAGTGATCATAGCGGGAGGGCCGGGGAGACCCAGTACTTC
TRBD1,TRBJ1-5,.,TRBV12-5,CASGGQGPYSNQPQHF,TGTGCTAGTGGGGGACAGGGGCCCTATAGCAATCAGCCCCAGCATTTT
TRBD2,TRBJ2-5,.,TRBV30,CAWKVLTSRETQYF,TGTGCCTGGAAGGTCCTGACTAGCCGAGAGACCCAGTACTTC
TRBD1,TRBJ1-3,.,TRBV18,CASSPDRAAGNTIYF,TGTGCCAGCTCACCAGACAGGGCGGCTGGAAACACCATATATTTT
.,TRBJ2-7,.,TRBV2,CASTVGGPRDEQYF,TGTGCCAGCACTGTCGGGGGACCTCGGGACGAGCAGTACTTC
TRBD2,TRBJ2-5,few,TRBV3-1/TRBV3-2,CASSPRLAHRETQYF,TGTGCCAGCAGCCCGAGACTAGCGCACCGAGAGACCCAGTACTTC
TRBD1,TRBJ1-1,.,TRBV5-1,CASSVHRDSAEAFF,TGCGCCAGCAGCGTACACCGGGACAGCGCTGAAGCTTTCTTT
.,TRBJ2-5,.,TRBV11-2,CASSFGLQETQYF,TGTGCCAGCAGCTTCGGACTCCAAGAGACCCAGTACTTC
.,TRBJ1-1,.,TRBV19,CASSILLNTEAFF,TGTGCCAGTAGTATTCTTTTGAACACTGAAGCTTTCTTT
TRBD2,TRBJ2-1,.,TRBV19,CASSIRASGDEQFF,TGTGCCAGTAGTATTCGAGCTAGCGGGGATGAGCAGTTCTTC
TRBD2,TRBJ2-7,.,TRBV19,CASSLRTSGYEQYF,TGTGCCAGTAGTCTCCGGACTAGCGGCTACGAGCAGTACTTC
.,TRBJ2-2,.,TRBV7-2,CASSLGPSRGELFF,TGTGCCAGCAGCTTAGGTCCGTCTCGTGGGGAGCTGTTTTTT